Below are 6 T cell receptor beta chains sequenced from a single sample in a study of monozygotic twins with inflammatory bowel disease. Reprocessing the 5' RACE reads, TCRdb reports a single entry for every CDR3 protein and omits DNA. The sample is made up of approximately 150,000 distinct CDR3 sequences, and the top ten hold 2% to 2.5% of it. The material sequenced was blood. The receptors derive from a human donor with ulcerative colitis or Crohn's disease, or a healthy co-twin of an affected twin (not recorded which).

The CDR3 here is CAWSTWDSSYEQYF. The J gene is TRBJ2-7, the V gene TRBV30; the TCRdb call, TRBD1, lacks DNA for checking. This CDR3 is 14 amino acids long. Germline-derived CDR1 and CDR2 are GTSNPN and SVGIG (reference sequence).

This chain connects TRBV7-9 to TRBJ1-2; lacking DNA, the TRBD1 call made by TCRdb goes unchecked. CDR3 length: 17 residues. Germline lookup yields CDR1 SEHNR and CDR2 FQNEAQ (reference sequence). CDR3 in amino acids: CASSLAPDSNRNYGYTF.

The rearrangement joins TRBV28 to TRBJ2-3. Germline lookup yields CDR1 MDHEN and CDR2 SYDVKM. This CDR3 is built from 18 residues. The CDR3 reads CASSSLFPYGPSTDTQYF.

The chain is built from TRBV7-2 and TRBJ2-5; without DNA, the TCRdb call of TRBD2 cannot be checked. CDR1 is SGHTA and CDR2 is FQGNSA in the germline V gene. This CDR3 contains 16 residues. The CDR3 loop reads CASSGNSGGNRETQYF.

J is TRBJ1-2 and V is TRBV19; TCRdb reports TRBD1, a call that lacks DNA to check it against. Looked up from germline, CDR1 is LNHDA and CDR2 is SQIVND (reference sequence). This CDR3 has 14 residues. CDR3 residues: CASRKLQGDYGYTF.

This sequence joins TRBV7-3 and TRBJ2-1; the D call from TCRdb, TRBD1, cannot be confirmed without DNA. This CDR3 is 17 amino acids long. Germline V gives CDR1 SGHTA, CDR2 FQGTGA. The CDR3: CASSLRSSSRGNNEQFF.